This T cell receptor beta chain stems from a study of T cell repertoires in cytomegalovirus infection. Study in general: Matching HLA type, along with CMV infection, was indicated by public TCR beta signatures. Notes on the study in general: HLA-C-restricted CMV-specific TCR beta clonotypes prevailed in the ex vivo response. Identification of carriers of CMV plus the relevant HLA was performed using cumulative public TCR beta family frequency.

One entry per CDR3 protein, called by TCRdb with MiXCR from the reads. Of about 240,000 distinct CDR3 sequences listed, about 7% are singletons. V was pared by 5 bases and J by 5 bases, with 9 bases of the junction left unmatched. Per the germline V gene, CDR1 is MRHNA and CDR2 is SNTAGT. CDR3 length equals 15 residues. Details on this clonotype: The antigen is not known.

This TCR derives from a human donor in good health (CMV status not recorded). Some clones in this sample may be carry-over from other donors' samples. Input material: PBMCs. The genes are TRBV6-4 and TRBJ2-3; 8 positions match TRBD2. The DNA of the CDR3 is TGTGCCAGCAGTTTCGGGGGGGCGAGAGGAGATACGCAGTATTTT. Translating it yields CASSFGGARGDTQYF.